This T cell receptor (beta chain) was recovered during a study of CD8 T cells in ankylosing spondylitis. From germline, CDR1 is DFQATT and CDR2 SNEGSKA (reference sequence). V was clipped by 1 base and J by 3 bases, with 16 bases between them. The CDR3 loop spans 15 amino acids. This clonotype occurred many times. TCRdb re-analysed the 5' RACE reads in MiXCR, keeping a single row per CDR3 protein. This table has 200,000 to 300,000 distinct CDR3 sequences, roughly 8.2% appearing once. The TCR was taken from a female donor with ankylosing spondylitis or in good health (not recorded which). Sequenced: blood, either unsorted or a sorted T cell fraction (not recorded which). The chain carries TRBV20-1 and TRBJ2-7, with D tentatively TRBD1 or TRBD2 (6 bases each). CDR3 protein: CSARVVGGSSYEQYF. CDR3 sequence (DNA): TGCAGTGCTAGAGTAGTGGGGGGCAGTAGCTACGAGCAGTACTTC.